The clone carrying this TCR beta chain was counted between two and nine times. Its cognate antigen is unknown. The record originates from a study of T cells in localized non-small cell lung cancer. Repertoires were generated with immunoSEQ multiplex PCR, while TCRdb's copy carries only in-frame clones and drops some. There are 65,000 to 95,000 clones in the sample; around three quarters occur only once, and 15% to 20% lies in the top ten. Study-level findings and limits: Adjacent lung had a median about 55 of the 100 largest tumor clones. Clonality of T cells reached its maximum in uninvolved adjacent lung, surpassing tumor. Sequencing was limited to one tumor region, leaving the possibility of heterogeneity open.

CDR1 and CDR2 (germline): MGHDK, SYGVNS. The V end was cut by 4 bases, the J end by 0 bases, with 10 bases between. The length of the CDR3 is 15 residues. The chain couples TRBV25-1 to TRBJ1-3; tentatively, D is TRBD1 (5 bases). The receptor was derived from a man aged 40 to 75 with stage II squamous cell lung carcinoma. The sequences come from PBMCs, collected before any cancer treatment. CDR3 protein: CASSGTGDSGNTIYF. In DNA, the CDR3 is TGTGCCAGCAGTGGAACAGGCGACTCTGGAAACACCATATATTTT.